This TCR beta chain was recorded in a study of shared T cell receptors in the human thymus. Only in-frame clones appear in the TCRdb table, and some are missing; sequencing was by immunoSEQ multiplex PCR. The sample yields some 700,000 clones, roughly 88% seen once. CDR1 is SGHTS and CDR2 is YDEGEE in the germline V gene. V was clipped by 4 bases and J by 5 bases; unmatched bases: 3. The CDR3 runs 13 residues. This same sample was also taken into another study, of human thymus T cells. That investigation notes: Corrective surgery for congenital heart defects was being performed on the healthy Finnish infants who served as donors. Related work found strong thymic repertoire overlap between unrelated individuals.

This receptor was obtained from a girl under three years old with a congenital heart defect. The chain carries TRBV5-8 and TRBJ1-5; 7 nucleotides line up with TRBD1. Sequencing used thymocytes. This chain's CDR3 is CASSRDSYQPQHF. In DNA, the CDR3 is TGTGCCAGCAGCCGGGACAGCTATCAGCCCCAGCATTTT.